These 29 T cell receptor beta chains share one sample of origin, sequenced in a study of blood T cells in healthy people across ages (dated by TCRdb to the mid-2010s). The method was 5' RACE. The instrument given in TCRdb is Illumina HiSeq 2500. A second about 7 to 11 cycle PCR used a sample-barcoded 5' primer and a J-beta primer mix. TCRdb reworked the public reads: Q25 trimming with fastp, MiXCR clone assembly, productive beta chains retained. Rows with a matching CDR3 protein are joined into one entry that keeps the most common DNA and genes. The sample table contains about 940,000 distinct CDR3 sequences; only one count was recorded for approximately 49% of them. Around 15% of the sample is in the top ten clones. The source material was blood. These receptors were taken from a young man in good health.

This clonotype was seen only a few times. The chain employs TRBV20-1 and TRBJ1-2; 9 nucleotides agree with TRBD1. Germline CDR1 is DFQATT and CDR2 is SNEGSKA (reference sequence). The CDR3 extends over 15 amino acids. Germline trimming cut 5 bases from V and 6 bases from J; bases unmatched to any gene: 13. The CDR3 region is CSASPFGTGRDGYTF. The CDR3 nucleotides are TGCAGTGCTTCGCCCTTTGGGACAGGGAGGGATGGCTACACCTTC.

The rearrangement uses TRBV2 and TRBJ2-1; no definite D call. CDR1 and CDR2 from the germline V gene are SNHLY and FYNNEI. Deletions cut 4 bases from V and 2 bases from J, with 12 bases between. The CDR3 consists of 15 residues. CDR3 region: CASSVSPGTYNEQFF. The CDR3 coding sequence is TGTGCCAGCAGTGTTAGTCCAGGTACCTACAATGAGCAGTTCTTC.

The V gene is TRBV7-3, the J gene TRBJ2-1; the match to TRBD2 covers 7 bases. Germline V lookup: CDR1 SGHTA, CDR2 FQGTGA. Trimming took 5 bases from V and 2 from J; bases not matched to a gene: 12. CDR3 size: 17 residues. CDR3 protein: CASSPMRAGHPYNEQFF. Written as DNA, the CDR3 is TGTGCCAGCAGCCCAATGCGAGCGGGGCATCCCTACAATGAGCAGTTCTTC.

V usage is TRBV28 and J usage is TRBJ2-7; no reliable D call. CDR1 and CDR2 (germline): MDHEN, SYDVKM. V lost 8 bases and J lost 0, with 17 bases in between. CDR3 length equals 15 residues. The CDR3 DNA follows: TGTGCCAGCGGCACGAGGTCGGTCCGCTCCTACGAGCAGTACTTC. Amino acids: CASGTRSVRSYEQYF.

A word on this clonotype: One base away lies a much larger clone, so this may be a sequencing read error. The V gene is TRBV3-1, the J gene TRBJ2-1; D gene uncertain. This CDR3 spans 12 amino acids. Germline V lookup: CDR1 LGHDT, CDR2 YNNKEL (reference sequence). The CDR3 bases are TGTGCCAGCAGCTTGACCTACGATGAGCAGTTCTTC. It encodes CASSLTYDEQFF.

The sample holds one count of this clonotype. The genes are TRBV7-9 and TRBJ1-4, with D possibly being TRBD1 (6 bases). Germline CDR1 and CDR2: SEHNR and FQNEAQ (reference sequence). CDR3 length: 14 residues. V lost 10 bases and J 6 bases, leaving 18 bases between the germline ends. CDR3 loop: CATGLAGGDEKLFF. CDR3 in DNA: TGTGCCACCGGCCTAGCCGGGGGCGATGAAAAACTGTTTTTT.

This clonotype has just a few counts. The chain links TRBV7-2 to TRBJ1-4; no clear D gene. Germline CDR1 reads SGHTA; CDR2 reads FQGNSA. The V gene lost 5 bases and the J gene lost 4 bases, with 8 bases spanning the gap. The CDR3 is 13 amino acids. The DNA of the CDR3 is TGTGCCAGCAGCGTCGGACGTAATGAAAAACTGTTTTTT. It is translated as CASSVGRNEKLFF.

The chain couples TRBV12-5 to TRBJ2-1; D is tentatively TRBD1 or TRBD2 (5 bases each). CDR1 is LGHNT and CDR2 is FRNRAP in the germline V gene. This CDR3 spans 15 amino acids. Trimming took 5 bases from V and 5 from J, leaving 16 bases between them. CDR3 bases: TGTGCTAGTGGTGGGACCGGCAGACCCGACAATGAGCAGTTCTTC. Translating it yields CASGGTGRPDNEQFF.

V and J are TRBV5-1 and TRBJ2-1; no clear D. V lost 4 bases, J lost 2 bases, and 13 bases lay in between. The CDR3 totals 15 residues. Per the germline V gene, CDR1 is SGHRS and CDR2 is YFSETQ. The chain's CDR3 is CASSPKVAPYNEQFF. The CDR3 bases are TGCGCCAGCAGCCCCAAGGTAGCACCCTACAATGAGCAGTTCTTC.

The genes are TRBV20-1 and TRBJ2-1, with TRBD2 matching over 7 bases. Unmatched junction bases numbered 12, after V lost 7 bases and J lost 0 bases. The CDR3 contains 16 residues. Germline assignment: CDR1 DFQATT and CDR2 SNEGSKA (reference sequence). The CDR3, as DNA: TGCAGTGTCCGTCTAGCGGAAGTTCGCTCCTACAATGAGCAGTTCTTC. Translation: CSVRLAEVRSYNEQFF.

The chain combines TRBV7-2 with TRBJ1-2, with TRBD1 matching 7 bases. Looked up from germline, CDR1 is SGHTA and CDR2 is FQGNSA. V shed 4 bases, J shed 3 bases, and the junction held 8 bases outside the gene matches. The CDR3 has 15 amino acids. CDR3: CASSSGQASDYGYTF. CDR3 DNA: TGTGCCAGCAGCTCAGGACAGGCCTCGGACTATGGCTACACCTTC.

J is TRBJ2-2 and V is TRBV5-1, with 12 bases identical to TRBD2. Trimming took 4 bases from V and 4 from J; bases not matched to a gene: 5. CDR3 length: 16 amino acids. Germline lookup yields CDR1 SGHRS and CDR2 YFSETQ. CDR3 DNA: TGCGCCAGCAGCCCGACTAGCGGGGGACCCACCGGGGAGCTGTTTTTT. Amino acid sequence: CASSPTSGGPTGELFF.

The genes are TRBV20-1 and TRBJ2-7; 10 bases map to TRBD1. The CDR3 has 14 amino acids. Germline values: CDR1 DFQATT, CDR2 SNEGSKA (reference sequence). The J segment lost 7 bases and the V segment lost 2 bases, leaving 8 bases of the junction unmatched. The CDR3 spells CSARFGTGVGEQYF. Here the CDR3 DNA reads TGCAGTGCTAGATTTGGGACAGGGGTTGGAGAGCAGTACTTC.

This clonotype has just a few counts. The chain combines TRBV20-1 with TRBJ2-1; D possibly corresponds to TRBD2 (6 bases). Per the germline V gene, CDR1 is DFQATT and CDR2 is SNEGSKA (reference sequence). With 5 bases removed from V and 5 bases from J, the gap between germline ends came to 16 bases. The CDR3 is made up of 14 amino acids. The DNA of the CDR3 is TGCAGTGCTCTTCGGGCGGGGTACAACAATGAGCAGTTCTTC. Protein: CSALRAGYNNEQFF.

The V call is TRBV7-8, the J call TRBJ2-5, with D tentatively TRBD1 (6 bases). Trimming took 4 bases from V and 4 from J, leaving 13 bases between them. CDR3 size: 14 residues. Germline V gene sequence: CDR1 SGHVS, CDR2 FQNEAQ. The CDR3 DNA sequence: TGTGCCAGCAGCTCCGGGACAAGTCGAGAGACCCAGTACTTC. This sequence encodes CASSSGTSRETQYF.

In DNA form, the CDR3 reads TGCAGTGCTAGAGACTACCGCTCCTACAATGAGCAGTTCTTC. Amino acid sequence: CSARDYRSYNEQFF. V is TRBV20-1 and J is TRBJ2-1; no reliable D call. In germline, CDR1 is DFQATT, CDR2 SNEGSKA (reference sequence). There are 14 residues in the CDR3. Trimming left V 0 bases short and J 0 bases short, with 6 bases between.

The rearrangement links TRBV20-1 to TRBJ2-3; TRBD1 agrees at 9 bases. The germline V gene has CDR1 DFQATT and CDR2 SNEGSKA (reference sequence). The CDR3 has 14 amino acids. Trimming cost V 6 bases and J 3 bases; bases outside gene matches: 7. For the CDR3, the DNA is TGCAGTGCGCTACAGGGGGCGGTGACAGATACGCAGTATTTT. As protein: CSALQGAVTDTQYF.

Only a few counts were recorded for this clonotype. The rearrangement uses TRBV5-1 and TRBJ2-5; no firm D call. This CDR3 region has 11 residues. Germline CDR1 is SGHRS and CDR2 is YFSETQ. With 5 bases removed from V and 1 base from J, the gap between germline ends came to 3 bases. DNA for the CDR3: TGCGCCAGCAGACGCCAAGAGACCCAGTACTTC. Its translation: CASRRQETQYF.

The rearrangement joins TRBV6-1 to TRBJ1-2, with D tentatively TRBD1 (5 bases). V lost 3 bases and J lost 4, with 9 bases in between. Germline assignment: CDR1 MNHNS and CDR2 SASEGT. The CDR3 is 13 amino acids. CDR3: CASSDGGGYGYTF. CDR3 sequence (DNA): TGTGCCAGCAGTGACGGGGGAGGCTATGGCTACACCTTC.

The chain recombines TRBV4-1 with TRBJ2-1; unclear D gene. This CDR3 is 15 amino acids long. V shed 3 bases and J shed 2 bases, with 11 bases lying between them. Looked up from germline, CDR1 is MGHRA and CDR2 is YSYEKL. The CDR3 here is CASSQFAQTYNEQFF. The CDR3 bases are TGCGCCAGCAGCCAGTTCGCGCAGACCTACAATGAGCAGTTCTTC.

This clonotype was detected a few times. The chain employs TRBV20-1 and TRBJ2-5; 10 positions agree with TRBD2. The J segment lost 5 bases and the V segment lost 3 bases, leaving 6 bases of the junction unmatched. Germline CDR1 is DFQATT and CDR2 is SNEGSKA (reference sequence). The CDR3 extends over 14 amino acids. The CDR3: CSASQAGGVETQYF. As DNA, the CDR3 is TGCAGTGCTAGTCAAGCGGGGGGGGTCGAGACCCAGTACTTC.

The gene calls are TRBV2 and TRBJ1-5, with D unresolved. CDR3 size: 13 residues. Germline values: CDR1 SNHLY, CDR2 FYNNEI. Trimming took off 11 bases at V and 2 bases at J, with 13 bases between the two ends. The CDR3 here is CAAANPGNQPQHF. The CDR3 region has the DNA TGTGCCGCAGCAAATCCCGGCAATCAGCCCCAGCATTTT.

The chain carries TRBV27 and TRBJ1-2; possibly TRBD1 for D (6 bases). V was trimmed by 5 bases and J by 4 bases, leaving 17 bases between them. The germline CDR1 and CDR2 sequences are MNHEY and SMNVEV (reference sequence). The CDR3 spans 15 residues. CDR3 sequence (DNA): TGTGCCAGCAGTCCCCAAAGGCAGGGGATCTATGGCTACACCTTC. Translation gives CASSPQRQGIYGYTF.

The chain couples TRBV7-2 to TRBJ1-5, with no clear D. The ends were cut back, 0 bases at V and 7 bases at J, with 13 bases in the middle. The CDR3 is 15 amino acids. Germline V CDR1 and CDR2: SGHTA, FQGNSA. The CDR3: CASSLAHDSAQPQHF. The CDR3 region has the DNA TGTGCCAGCAGCTTAGCGCATGACTCTGCCCAGCCCCAGCATTTT.

A few counts support this clonotype. The rearrangement uses TRBV12-5 and TRBJ2-1; 9 bases fit TRBD1. Germline-derived CDR1 and CDR2 are LGHNT and FRNRAP. This CDR3 is 16 amino acids long. V trimming: 1 base; J trimming: 6 bases; junction bases outside the gene matches: 7. The CDR3 DNA is TGTGCTAGTGGTTTGGGGTCGGGACAGGGATCCAATGAGCAGTTCTTC. It specifies CASGLGSGQGSNEQFF.

The chain employs TRBV6-1 and TRBJ2-7; D is perhaps TRBD2 (5 bases). The J call may be wrong; the DNA end is better matched by TRBJ2-4. Germline V lookup: CDR1 MNHNS, CDR2 SASEGT. The CDR3 consists of 15 residues. The CDR3 DNA sequence: TGTGCCAGCAGTGAATCTGGACTCGTCGGTAACATTCAGTACTTC. This translates into CASSESGLVGNIQYF.

The table lists this clonotype with a few counts. The chain employs TRBV27 and TRBJ1-6, with no clear D. CDR1 is MNHEY and CDR2 is SMNVEV in the germline V gene (reference sequence). CDR3 length: 15 residues. The V gene lost 3 bases and the J gene lost 0 bases, with 6 bases spanning the gap. In DNA, the CDR3 is TGTGCCAGCAGTTTCGGATACTCCTATAATTCACCCCTCCACTTT. Translated: CASSFGYSYNSPLHF.

The chain has TRBV28 and TRBJ2-2; D tentatively reads TRBD1 or TRBD2 (6 bases each). Germline V gene lookup returns CDR1 MDHEN and CDR2 SYDVKM. This CDR3 region has 17 residues. V was pared by 7 bases and J by 6 bases, with 24 bases between. The CDR3 region has the DNA TGTGCCAGCACCTCGGACGGGGGCGCTTTTTTGGCCGGGGAGCTGTTTTTT. As protein: CASTSDGGAFLAGELFF.

This clonotype was detected many times. The chain joins TRBV7-2 to TRBJ2-3; D is ambiguous. V was pared by 2 bases and J by 4 bases, with 7 bases between. The CDR3 sequence is 13 residues long. Germline values: CDR1 SGHTA, CDR2 FQGNSA. Here the CDR3 DNA reads TGTGCCAGCAGCTTAATGGGGTCAGATACGCAGTATTTT. Translated: CASSLMGSDTQYF.